This T cell receptor (beta chain) was found in a study of T cells in women clearing cervical HPV infection. The repertoire was sequenced with immunoSEQ multiplex PCR; TCRdb's copy has only in-frame clones and lacks some. In all, the sample yields about 31,000 clones. A note on this clone: From the germline J gene comes the end of the CDR3, since the read stops 3 residues before it.

The germline CDR1 and CDR2 sequences are LNHDA and SQIVND (reference sequence). Trimming pared 6 bases from V and 4 bases from J, leaving 16 bases between. The CDR3 has 16 residues. Source material: blood buffy coat. The receptor was derived from a woman between 18 and 75 years old with a cervical HPV16 infection that either progressed to CIN3+ or cleared (not recorded which). The chain recombines TRBV19 with TRBJ2-6; D call uncertain. The sequenced CDR3 bases are TGTGCCAGTAGCCCCCGACGGGTGTCCGGGGCCAACGTC. Its translation: CASSPRRVSGANV. In full, the CDR3 reads CASSPRRVSGANVLTF.